This T cell receptor beta chain originates from a study of CD8 T cells in ankylosing spondylitis (dated by TCRdb to the late 2010s). Looking at the study overall: The study profiled T cell receptor beta repertoires in healthy donors and ankylosing spondylitis patients to find disease-linked TCR variants. The full study cohort was made up of roughly 25 ankylosing spondylitis patients and roughly 100 healthy donors. Peripheral blood was sampled, and synovial fluid was also collected from ankylosing spondylitis patients. The study at large found these results: Some motif variants had previously been reported in the synovial fluid and blood of reactive arthritis patients, which suggests shared mechanisms of disease initiation. The disease-linked clones showed a CD8+ phenotype and occurred at relatively low frequencies in peripheral blood. The disease-linked clones were reported to be significantly enriched in matched synovial fluid samples from ankylosing spondylitis patients. Blood from ankylosing spondylitis patients appeared to be characterized by a TCR beta motif composed of about eight highly homologous amino acid variants.

Between the V and J ends, shortened by 0 bases and 3 bases respectively, the junction contains 19 bases. According to the germline V gene (reference sequence), CDR1 reads DFQATT and CDR2 reads SNEGSKA. The CDR3, from cysteine to phenylalanine, totals 17 residues. The only DNA kept is the CDR3, 51 bases in frame from the first base. This clonotype was seen a handful of times. Its antigen is currently not known. Per-base qualities were not stored, and no clone one base away is much larger. TCRdb shows the sequencer as Illumina HiSeq 2500. TCR beta libraries were prepared by quantitative 5'-RACE with molecular barcodes. In the source study's methods: To identify disease-linked TCR variants, a new computational method was used, one built on a probabilistic model of VDJ rearrangement. Using fastp at Q25 and MiXCR, TCRdb reprocessed the public reads and kept productive beta chains. All rows with the same CDR3 protein become a single entry with the most common DNA and genes. Clone size and V and J calls follow TCRdb, not the original study. This sample holds about 160,000 distinct CDR3 sequences; approximately 16% were observed only once. Jointly, the top ten make up roughly 8% of the sample.

Source material: blood, either unsorted or a sorted T cell fraction (not recorded which). The sequence links TRBV20-1 to TRBJ2-3; the D call is possibly TRBD1 or TRBD2, each sharing 6 bases. This sequence originates from a male donor with ankylosing spondylitis or in good health (not recorded which). The sequence in DNA is TGCAGTGCTAGAGATCCCAGGGGAGGACCTAGGACAGATACGCAGTATTTT. This gives the protein CSARDPRGGPRTDTQYF.